The present T cell receptor (beta chain) was sequenced within a study of T-cell memory formation after mild COVID-19. General study points: In pre-infection memory, a portion of responding clones appeared, which suggested that cross-reactive memory joined. Most CD4+ clones that shrank were in CM and EM, while CD8+ ones turned up in EMRA.

The V gene lost 0 bases and the J gene lost 3 bases, with 5 bases spanning the gap. The CDR3 has 13 amino acids. From germline, CDR1 is KGHDR and CDR2 SFDVKD. This clonotype was observed a handful of times. No antigen is known for it. Constant-segment primers were used for 5'RACE, and the resulting TCR alpha and TCR beta cDNA libraries carried sample barcodes and UMIs. TCRdb processed the 5' RACE reads anew with MiXCR; each CDR3 protein has one entry. The repertoire holds 98,000 or so distinct CDR3 sequences, about 18% seen once, with approximately 5.1% in the top ten. Material: PBMCs or a T cell subset sorted from them (not recorded which). The TCR originated in a man aged 18 to 30 who had mild COVID-19 (a few samples of this study predate the infection). Cell type and time point are not known. The chain employs TRBV24-1 and TRBJ2-7; a weak D match, TRBD1 (5 bases). The CDR3 DNA reads as TGTGCCACCAGTGATTTGGGACACTACGAGCAGTACTTC. It translates to CATSDLGHYEQYF.